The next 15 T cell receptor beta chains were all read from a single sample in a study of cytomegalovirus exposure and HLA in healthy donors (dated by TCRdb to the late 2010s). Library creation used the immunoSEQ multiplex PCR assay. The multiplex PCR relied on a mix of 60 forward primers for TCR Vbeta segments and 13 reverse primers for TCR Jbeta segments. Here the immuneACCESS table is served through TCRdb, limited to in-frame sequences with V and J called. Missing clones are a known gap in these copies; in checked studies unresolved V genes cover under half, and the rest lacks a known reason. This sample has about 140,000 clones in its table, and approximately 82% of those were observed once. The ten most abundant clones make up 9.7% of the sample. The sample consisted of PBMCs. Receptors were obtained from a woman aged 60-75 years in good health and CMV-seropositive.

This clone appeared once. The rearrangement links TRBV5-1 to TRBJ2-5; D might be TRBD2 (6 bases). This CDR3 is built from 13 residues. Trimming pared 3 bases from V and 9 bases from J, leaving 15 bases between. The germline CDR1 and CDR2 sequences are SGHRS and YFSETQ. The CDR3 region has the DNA TGCGCCAGCAGCTCGGGACTGGGAACGGCCCAGTACTTC. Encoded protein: CASSSGLGTAQYF.

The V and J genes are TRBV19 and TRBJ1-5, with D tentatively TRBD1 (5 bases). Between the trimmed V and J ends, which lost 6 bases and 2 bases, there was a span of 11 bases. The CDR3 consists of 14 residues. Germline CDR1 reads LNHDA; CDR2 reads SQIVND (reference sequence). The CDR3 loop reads CASRRGGGNQPQHF. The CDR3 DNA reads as TGTGCCAGTAGGCGCGGGGGAGGCAATCAGCCCCAGCATTTT.

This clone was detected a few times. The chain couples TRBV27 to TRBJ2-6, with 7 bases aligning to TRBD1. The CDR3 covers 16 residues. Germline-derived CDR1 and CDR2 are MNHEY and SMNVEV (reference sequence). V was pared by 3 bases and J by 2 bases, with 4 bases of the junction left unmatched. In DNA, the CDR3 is TGTGCCAGCAGTTTGTACCAGGGGGCTGGGGCCAACGTCCTGACTTTC. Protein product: CASSLYQGAGANVLTF.

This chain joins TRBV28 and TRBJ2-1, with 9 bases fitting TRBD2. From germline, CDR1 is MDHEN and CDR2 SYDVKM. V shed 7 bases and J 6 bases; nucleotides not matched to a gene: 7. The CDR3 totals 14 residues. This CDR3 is CASTSLAGSNEQFF. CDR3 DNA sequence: TGTGCCAGCACCTCCCTAGCGGGATCCAATGAGCAGTTCTTC.

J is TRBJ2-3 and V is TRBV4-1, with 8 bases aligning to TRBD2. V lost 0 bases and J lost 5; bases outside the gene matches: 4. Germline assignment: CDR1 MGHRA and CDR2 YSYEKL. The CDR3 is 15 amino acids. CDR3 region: CASSQDFLAGDTQYF. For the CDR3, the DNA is TGCGCCAGCAGCCAAGATTTCCTAGCGGGAGATACGCAGTATTTT.

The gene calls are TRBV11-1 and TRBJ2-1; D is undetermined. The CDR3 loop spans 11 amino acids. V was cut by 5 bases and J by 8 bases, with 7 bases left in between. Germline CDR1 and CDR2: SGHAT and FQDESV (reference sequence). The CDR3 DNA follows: TGTGCCAGCAGCCGGAGCGATGAGCAGTTCTTC. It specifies CASSRSDEQFF. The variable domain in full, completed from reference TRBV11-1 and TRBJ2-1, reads EAEVAQSPRYKITEKSQAVAFWCDPISGHATLYWYRQILGQGPELLVQFQDESVVDDSQLPKDRFSAERLKGVDSTLKIQPAELGDSAMYLCASSRSDEQFFGPGTRLTVL.

The CDR3 loop reads CASSQVRRLSTDTQYF. The CDR3 DNA reads TGCGCCAGCAGCCAAGTTCGGCGGCTCAGCACAGATACGCAGTATTTT. The chain employs TRBV4-1 and TRBJ2-3; no clear D gene. The germline V gene has CDR1 MGHRA and CDR2 YSYEKL. Trimming took 1 base from V and 0 from J, leaving 11 bases between them. CDR3 length: 16 amino acids.

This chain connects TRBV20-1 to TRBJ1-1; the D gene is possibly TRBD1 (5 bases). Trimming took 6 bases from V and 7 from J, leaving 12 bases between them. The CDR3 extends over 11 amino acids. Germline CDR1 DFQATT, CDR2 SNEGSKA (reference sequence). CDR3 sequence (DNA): TGCAGTGCCACGGGGGGATTTGAAGCTTTCTTT. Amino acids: CSATGGFEAFF.

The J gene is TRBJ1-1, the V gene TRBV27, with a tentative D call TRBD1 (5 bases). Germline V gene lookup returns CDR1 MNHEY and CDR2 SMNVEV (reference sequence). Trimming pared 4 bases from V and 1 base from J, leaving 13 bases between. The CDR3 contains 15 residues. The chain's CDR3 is CASSSLGGSNTEAFF. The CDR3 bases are TGTGCCAGCAGTTCCCTGGGGGGGTCGAACACTGAAGCTTTCTTT.

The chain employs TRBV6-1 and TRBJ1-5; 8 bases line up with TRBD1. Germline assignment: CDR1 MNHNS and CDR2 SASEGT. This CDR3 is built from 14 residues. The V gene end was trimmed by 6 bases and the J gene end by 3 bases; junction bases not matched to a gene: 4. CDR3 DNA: TGTGCCAGCAGCAGGACAGGGAACAATCAGCCCCAGCATTTT. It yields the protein CASSRTGNNQPQHF.

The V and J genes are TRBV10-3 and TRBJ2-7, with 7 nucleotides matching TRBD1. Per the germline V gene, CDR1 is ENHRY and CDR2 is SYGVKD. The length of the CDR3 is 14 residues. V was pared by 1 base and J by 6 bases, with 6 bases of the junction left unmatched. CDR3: CAISELGGRGEQYF. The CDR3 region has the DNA TGTGCCATCAGTGAGTTAGGGGGCAGGGGCGAGCAGTACTTC.

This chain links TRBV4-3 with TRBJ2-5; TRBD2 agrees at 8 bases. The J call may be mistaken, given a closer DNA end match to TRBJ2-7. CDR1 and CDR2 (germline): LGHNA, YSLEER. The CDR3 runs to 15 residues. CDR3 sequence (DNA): TGCGCCAGCAGCCAAGAAACTAGCGGTAACTACGAGCAGTACTTC. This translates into CASSQETSGNYEQYF.

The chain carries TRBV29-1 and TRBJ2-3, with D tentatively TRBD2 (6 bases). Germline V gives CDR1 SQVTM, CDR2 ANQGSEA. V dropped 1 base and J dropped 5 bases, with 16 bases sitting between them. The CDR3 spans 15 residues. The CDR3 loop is CSVEVPAGIKDTQYF. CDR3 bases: TGCAGCGTTGAAGTTCCTGCGGGGATAAAAGATACGCAGTATTTT.

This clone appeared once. The CDR3 sequence is CASSLTGRIYNEQFF. The CDR3 nucleotides read TGCGCCAGCAGCTTGACAGGGCGTATCTACAATGAGCAGTTCTTC. The genes are TRBV5-1 and TRBJ2-1, with D possibly matching TRBD1 (6 bases). CDR1 is SGHRS and CDR2 is YFSETQ in the germline V gene. The V end was cut by 1 base, the J end by 3 bases, with 11 bases between. The CDR3 covers 15 residues.

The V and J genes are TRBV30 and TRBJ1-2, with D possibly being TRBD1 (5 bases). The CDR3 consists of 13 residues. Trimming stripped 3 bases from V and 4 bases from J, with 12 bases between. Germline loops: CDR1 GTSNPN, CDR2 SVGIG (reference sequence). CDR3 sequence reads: CAWRQPGLYGYTF. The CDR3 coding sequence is TGTGCCTGGAGGCAACCGGGACTCTATGGCTACACCTTC.